Sequencing of this TCR beta chain was carried out in a study of Graves' ophthalmopathy and Graves' hyperthyroidism. Study-level background: Prior to any treatment, peripheral blood was collected at the time of initial diagnosis.

In the case of this clonotype: The antigen is undetermined.

Overall study findings and caveats: Sensitivity of roughly 88% and specificity of about 77% were achieved when a 13-signature model separated ophthalmopathy from stable hyperthyroidism.

The V gene's germline CDR1 is SQVTM and CDR2 ANQGSEA. After removal of 6 bases from V and 0 bases from J, the junction contained 1 base not matched to a gene. The CDR3 length is 14 residues. RNA transcripts were the template, and TCR beta CDR3 regions were amplified from them. In the first round, RT-PCR was carried out with HTBI primers, and a multiplex PCR formed the second round. TCRdb reprocessed the multiplex PCR reads via MiXCR and lists one record per CDR3 protein. The top ten clones hold around 40% of a sample with about 740,000 distinct CDR3 sequences, roughly two fifths of them seen once. The clonotype originates from an adult man with Graves' ophthalmopathy. Sequenced material: peripheral blood. The J gene is TRBJ1-3, the V gene TRBV29-1, with TRBD1 matching 11 bases. The CDR3 loop reads CSVGTGGSGNTIYF. CDR3 nucleotides: TGCAGCGTAGGGACAGGGGGCTCTGGAAACACCATATATTTT.